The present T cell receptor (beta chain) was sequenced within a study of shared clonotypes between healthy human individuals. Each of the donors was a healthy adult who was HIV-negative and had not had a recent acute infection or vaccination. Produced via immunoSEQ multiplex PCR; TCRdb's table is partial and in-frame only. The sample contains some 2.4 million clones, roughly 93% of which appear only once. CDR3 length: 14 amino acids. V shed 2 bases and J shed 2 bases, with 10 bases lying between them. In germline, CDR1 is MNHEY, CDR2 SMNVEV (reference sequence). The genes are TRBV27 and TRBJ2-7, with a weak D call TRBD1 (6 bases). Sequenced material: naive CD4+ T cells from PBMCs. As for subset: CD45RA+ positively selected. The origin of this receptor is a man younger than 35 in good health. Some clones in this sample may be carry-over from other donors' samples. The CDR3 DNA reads TGTGCCAGCAGTTTAAAGGGGACAACCTACGAGCAGTACTTC. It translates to CASSLKGTTYEQYF.